This T cell receptor beta chain is drawn from a study of early stage breast cancer tumors (dated by TCRdb to about 2017). With regard to the full study: Of the approximately 15 invasive breast tumors, about a dozen were found to be estrogen receptor-positive, progesterone receptor-positive and HER2-negative. Of the approximately 12 ER+/PR+/HER2- tumors, eight were classified as invasive ductal carcinomas and four as invasive lobular carcinomas. The average read coverage per sample was about 10-fold. A total of about 2,800,000 templates, representing 1,097,674 unique clonotypes, were detected across all samples.

General study outcomes and caveats: Because the cohort was small, analysis by tumor subtype was not possible. About 2.7-fold higher T cell density and higher clonality were observed in tumors than in adjacent normal breast tissue. Enriched TCRB sequences shared across patients were found to be mostly commonly generated sequences that were unlikely to play an important role in the tumor microenvironment. Chain pairing and functional markers such as CD4, CD8 and FOXP3 were missed by bulk genomic DNA sequencing of unsorted cells. Repertoires from blood and normal breast were more alike than repertoires from blood and tumor, and in about 90% of the 16 patients, comparing each tissue with blood separated tumor from normal.

The study profiled bulk TCR beta-chain repertoires in matched peripheral blood, tumor and adjacent normal breast tissue taken from fewer than 20 patients with early-stage breast cancer. Before surgery, about 5-10 mL of whole blood was collected into EDTA tubes and then processed within 2 hours. Peripheral blood mononuclear cells were isolated by Ficoll-Paque centrifugation in SepMate-50 tubes. For storage in liquid nitrogen, PBMCs were cryopreserved as aliquots of 2 to 4 million cells in about 90% FBS with roughly 10% DMSO. Genomic DNA was extracted with the Qiagen AllPrep DNA/RNA Mini kit. A word on this clone: This clone's antigen is unknown. Per-nucleotide qualities are absent, and no much larger clonotype sits a single base away.

Each sample was amplified as two independent genomic DNA replicates: approximately 550 ng for blood and approximately 1.5 ug for tumor or normal breast. TCRB sequencing of genomic DNA was carried out with the ImmunoSeq Intro kit according to the manufacturer's instructions. The multiplex PCR ran for 30 to 35 cycles using proprietary primers and spike-in control sequences for absolute quantification. Single-end 150-bp reads were used to sequence an 87-bp fragment spanning the CDR3 plus the flanking V and J genes. Seven samples, with two replicates for each sample, were multiplexed per lane of an Illumina MiSeq using version 3.0 chemistry. As for how the authors treated the data: Raw data were processed by the vendor's proprietary pipeline, with both replicates merged into one result per sample. Productive rearrangements sharing the V-gene family, CDR3 amino acid sequence and J-gene segment were defined as clonotypes. To compute clonality, the normalized Shannon entropy (Pielou evenness) of TCRB abundances was subtracted from 1. T cell density was estimated by dividing total templates by the number of input cells inferred from the DNA input amount. Recon, run with its default parameters, was used to estimate overall repertoire diversity and clonality. Clonotypes with over 0.1% abundance in tumor and at least 32-fold higher abundance in tumor than in normal breast were defined as tumor-enriched. TCRdb retrieved this table from immuneACCESS and kept in-frame rearrangements only. Not all clones are present; in checked studies, unresolved V genes account for under half, and no reason is known for the remainder. That table furnishes V, J and clone size, whereas the DNA furnished D and trimming. Present in this sample are about 29,000 clones, approximately 84% of which were seen just once. Of the sample, 9% to 9.5% is held by the ten largest clones.

There are 15 amino acids in the CDR3, from cysteine to phenylalanine inclusive. Of the read, only the CDR3 DNA is kept; its 45 bases are in frame from base 1. The junction shows trimming of 5 bases on V and 3 bases on J, and the gene matches do not reach 7 bases of it. For CDR1 and CDR2, the germline V gene lists KGHSH and LQKENI. The receptor's source is a person aged 50-59 years with breast cancer. Sequenced: blood. The chain employs TRBV18 and TRBJ1-5; TRBD1 matches 7 bases in the middle. The CDR3 region has the sequence CASSWGGQYNQPQHF. The DNA sequence is given as TGTGCCAGCTCATGGGGGGGACAGTACAATCAGCCCCAGCATTTT. The CDR3 plus the reference TRBV18 and TRBJ1-5 genes for the other parts give the full variable domain: NAGVMQNPRHLVRRRGQEARLRCSPMKGHSHVYWYRQLPEEGLKFMVYLQKENIIDESGMPKERFSAEFPKEGPSILRIQQVVRGDSAAYFCASSWGGQYNQPQHFGDGTRLSIL.